The 20 T cell receptor beta chains in this list originate from one sample, sequenced in a study of cytotoxic CD8 clonotypes in ibrutinib-treated CLL. Repertoires were generated with immunoSEQ multiplex PCR, while TCRdb's copy carries only in-frame clones and drops some. The table lists around 160,000 clones, approximately 80% of them singletons, with approximately 2% in the top ten. Sequenced here: PBMCs, sampled after 12 months of ibrutinib treatment. These receptors were collected from a human donor with chronic lymphocytic leukemia.

This chain links TRBV28 with TRBJ2-1; 9 nucleotides match TRBD1. V gave up 2 bases and J gave up 7 bases; unmatched junction bases: 6. Germline V CDR1 and CDR2: MDHEN, SYDVKM. CDR3 length: 15 residues. This CDR3 reads CASSLGGTGTNEQFF. CDR3 DNA sequence: TGTGCCAGCAGTTTAGGCGGGACAGGGACAAATGAGCAGTTCTTC.

This rearrangement joins TRBV4-1 to TRBJ1-5; D is perhaps TRBD1 (5 bases). The CDR3 is made up of 16 amino acids. Germline CDR1 reads MGHRA; CDR2 reads YSYEKL. V dropped 4 bases and J dropped 7 bases, with 20 bases sitting between them. This CDR3 reads CASSPAGGRPYQPQHF. CDR3 DNA: TGCGCCAGCAGCCCGGCGGGGGGTAGGCCTTACCAGCCCCAGCATTTT.

The V and J genes are TRBV5-4 and TRBJ1-2; D is uncertain. Trimming stripped 0 bases from V and 4 bases from J, with 16 bases between. The length of the CDR3 is 16 residues. Germline-derived CDR1 and CDR2 are SGHNT and YYREEE (reference sequence). As DNA, the CDR3 is TGTGCCAGCAGCTTGGGGGAATATAAACTCCTCTATGGCTACACCTTC. This codes for CASSLGEYKLLYGYTF.

V usage is TRBV9 and J usage is TRBJ2-1; 9 bases are shared with TRBD2. Trimming removed 0 bases from V and 3 bases from J; junction bases left unmatched: 10. This CDR3 comprises 18 residues. CDR1 and CDR2 (germline): SGDLS, YYNGEE. The CDR3 is CASSVVAGGPIGYNEQFF. DNA of the CDR3: TGTGCCAGCAGCGTAGTTGCGGGAGGGCCGATCGGCTACAATGAGCAGTTCTTC.

The V call is TRBV5-1, the J call TRBJ2-3, with a possible D match to TRBD2 (6 bases). V was pared by 3 bases and J by 1 base, with 12 bases between. Looked up from germline, CDR1 is SGHRS and CDR2 is YFSETQ. This CDR3 has 15 amino acids. This CDR3 reads CASSSAGTGTDTQYF. CDR3 bases: TGCGCCAGCAGCTCCGCCGGGACTGGCACAGATACGCAGTATTTT. Full variable domain (rest looked up from reference TRBV5-1 and TRBJ2-3): KAGVTQTPRYLIKTRGQQVTLSCSPISGHRSVSWYQQTPGQGLQFLFEYFSETQRNKGNFPGRFSGRQFSNSRSEMNVSTLELGDSALYLCASSSAGTGTDTQYFGPGTRLTVL.

The J gene is TRBJ2-2, the V gene TRBV5-8; perhaps TRBD2 as D (6 bases). The CDR3 contains 16 residues. Germline V lookup: CDR1 SGHTS, CDR2 YDEGEE. V lost 4 bases to trimming and J lost 2 bases, with 15 bases between them. The CDR3 DNA reads TGTGCCAGCAGCATCGGAACGGGGGTAAACACCGGGGAGCTGTTTTTT. Translating gives CASSIGTGVNTGELFF.

This rearrangement joins TRBV28 to TRBJ1-5; D is uncertain. The CDR3 contains 15 residues. V gave up 8 bases and J gave up 7 bases, with 21 bases separating them. Germline CDR1 reads MDHEN; CDR2 reads SYDVKM. Here the CDR3 DNA reads TGTGCCAGCCGGAGGACGTCGGGAGGTTCGCAGCCCCAGCATTTT. This encodes CASRRTSGGSQPQHF. Filled out from reference TRBV28 and TRBJ1-5, the complete variable domain reads DVKVTQSSRYLVKRTGEKVFLECVQDMDHENMFWYRQDPGLGLRLIYFSYDVKMKEKGDIPEGYSVSREKKERFSLILESASTNQTSMYLCASRRTSGGSQPQHFGDGTRLSIL.

This clone has just one count. The chain recombines TRBV28 with TRBJ1-6, with a possible D match to TRBD1 (5 bases). The germline CDR1 and CDR2 sequences are MDHEN and SYDVKM. This CDR3 region has 15 residues. Trimming removed 2 bases from V and 9 bases from J, with 14 bases in between. CDR3 DNA sequence: TGTGCCAGCAGTTTAAGCCAGGGAAGGGGTTCACCCCTCCACTTT. Encoded protein: CASSLSQGRGSPLHF.

The rearrangement uses TRBV21-1 and TRBJ1-5; the table gives TRBD1 as D, unverified against the DNA. TRBV21-1 is given as a pseudogene. The CDR3 consists of 17 residues. CDR3 protein: CASSPGTGGLNCRPQHF. The CDR3 region has the DNA TGTGCCAGCAGCCCTGGGACAGGGGGACTAAATTGTAGGCCCCAGCATTTT.

V gene TRBV6-6 combines with J gene TRBJ2-7; D ambiguous. Germline V gives CDR1 MNHNY, CDR2 SVGAGI (reference sequence). V shed 4 bases and J shed 7 bases, with 17 bases lying between them. This CDR3 contains 14 residues. This CDR3 reads CASSSTSRVWEQYF. The CDR3 nucleotides are TGTGCCAGCAGTTCGACGTCCCGGGTGTGGGAGCAGTACTTC.

The rearrangement joins TRBV7-8 to TRBJ1-6, with D maybe TRBD1 (5 bases). Germline V gene sequence: CDR1 SGHVS, CDR2 FQNEAQ. The CDR3 spans 15 residues. Trimming left V 1 base short and J 2 bases short, with 6 bases between. The CDR3 loop is CASSLVGAYNSPLHF. The CDR3, as DNA: TGTGCCAGCAGCTTAGTGGGGGCCTATAATTCACCCCTCCACTTT. Filled out from reference TRBV7-8 and TRBJ1-6, the complete variable domain reads GAGVSQSPRYKVAKRGQDVALRCDPISGHVSLFWYQQALGQGPEFLTYFQNEAQLDKSGLPSDRFFAERPEGSVSTLKIQRTQQEDSAVYLCASSLVGAYNSPLHFGNGTRLTVT.

V gene TRBV2 combines with J gene TRBJ2-7; the D gene is possibly TRBD1 (5 bases). V lost 2 bases and J lost 4, with 9 bases in between. Germline CDR1 reads SNHLY; CDR2 reads FYNNEI. CDR3 length: 13 amino acids. The CDR3 DNA is TGTGCCAGCAGTGAAACGGCAGGGTACGAGCAGTACTTC. Its translation is CASSETAGYEQYF.

J is TRBJ2-1 and V is TRBV2, with D tentatively TRBD1 (6 bases). This CDR3 contains 14 residues. V was cut by 4 bases and J by 7 bases, with 14 bases left in between. CDR1 is SNHLY, CDR2 FYNNEI, per germline. In DNA form, the CDR3 reads TGTGCCAGCAGTGTCGGCAGGCAGGGGAATGAGCAGTTCTTC. Its protein is CASSVGRQGNEQFF. Full variable domain (outside the CDR3, taken from reference TRBV2 and TRBJ2-1): EPEVTQTPSHQVTQMGQEVILRCVPISNHLYFYWYRQILGQKVEFLVSFYNNEISEKSEIFDDQFSVERPDGSNFTLKIRSTKLEDSAMYFCASSVGRQGNEQFFGPGTRLTVL.

V is TRBV10-3 and J is TRBJ1-2, with TRBD1 as a possible D gene (5 bases). This CDR3 has 15 amino acids. Trimming cost V 6 bases and J 1 base, with 15 bases left between them. Germline V lookup: CDR1 ENHRY, CDR2 SYGVKD. CDR3: CAISTRDGVNYGYTF. The CDR3 bases are TGTGCCATCAGCACTCGGGACGGAGTTAACTATGGCTACACCTTC.

The chain is built from TRBV21-1 and TRBJ2-2; TRBD2 is the table's D call, not checked against the DNA. TRBV21-1 is a pseudogene segment. This CDR3 region has 16 residues. DNA for the CDR3: TGTGCCAGCAGCAAGGGGGGGACCTCGAACACCGGGGAGCTGTTTTTT. Its translation: CASSKGGTSNTGELFF.

The V call is TRBV6-1, the J call TRBJ2-5, with 11 bases aligning to TRBD2. The CDR3 is made up of 15 amino acids. V was pared by 3 bases and J by 5 bases, with 5 bases of the junction left unmatched. The V gene's germline CDR1 is MNHNS and CDR2 SASEGT. CDR3 DNA sequence: TGTGCCAGCAGTGAGTTAGCGGGAGGGCTCGAGACCCAGTACTTC. Translation: CASSELAGGLETQYF.

V and J are TRBV7-9 and TRBJ2-2; the D gene is possibly TRBD2 (5 bases). Germline V gives CDR1 SEHNR, CDR2 FQNEAQ (reference sequence). There are 17 residues in the CDR3. With 1 base removed from V and 7 bases from J, the gap between germline ends came to 19 bases. The CDR3 coding sequence is TGTGCCAGCAGCTTAGGAGGGTCTAGCTTCATTGGCGGGGAGCTGTTTTTT. Its protein product is CASSLGGSSFIGGELFF.

This chain's CDR3 is CASSLSVAGGVRNEQFF. In nucleotides, the CDR3 is TGTGCCAGCAGCTTAAGTGTGGCGGGGGGGGTTAGGAATGAGCAGTTCTTC. The chain links TRBV7-6 to TRBJ2-1; 9 bases map to TRBD2. There are 17 residues in the CDR3. Per the germline V gene, CDR1 is SGHVS and CDR2 is FNYEAQ. Germline trimming cut 2 bases from V and 7 bases from J; bases unmatched to any gene: 12.

The rearrangement joins TRBV28 to TRBJ2-5, with TRBD1 identical over 8 bases. This CDR3 is 15 amino acids long. V was pared by 4 bases and J by 6 bases, with 10 bases of the junction left unmatched. Germline assignment: CDR1 MDHEN and CDR2 SYDVKM. Here the CDR3 reads CASSSTGTGGQTQYF. CDR3 nucleotide sequence: TGTGCCAGCAGTTCCACAGGCACAGGGGGGCAGACCCAGTACTTC.

The V gene is TRBV6-6, the J gene TRBJ2-2; D possibly corresponds to TRBD1 (5 bases). The CDR3 spans 15 residues. With 6 bases removed from V and 1 base from J, the gap between germline ends came to 12 bases. CDR1 and CDR2 (germline): MNHNY, SVGAGI (reference sequence). CDR3 loop: CASRTTVKNTGELFF. The CDR3 region has the DNA TGTGCCAGCAGAACGACAGTAAAGAACACCGGGGAGCTGTTTTTT.